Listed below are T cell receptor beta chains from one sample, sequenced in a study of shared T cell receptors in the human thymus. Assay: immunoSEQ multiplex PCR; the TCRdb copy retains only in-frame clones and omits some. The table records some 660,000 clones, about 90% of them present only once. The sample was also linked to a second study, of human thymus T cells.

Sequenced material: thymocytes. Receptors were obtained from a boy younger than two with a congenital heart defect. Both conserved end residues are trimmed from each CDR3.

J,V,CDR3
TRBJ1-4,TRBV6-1,ASKREKLF
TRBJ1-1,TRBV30,AWSVGDTEAF
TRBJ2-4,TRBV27,ASMYRGAKNIQY
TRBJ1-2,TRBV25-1,ASSEFSGGYGYT
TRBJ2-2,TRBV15,ATSRGLGTANTGELF
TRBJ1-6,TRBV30,APRGPPSSYNSPLH
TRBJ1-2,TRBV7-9,ASSFTGGRNYGYT
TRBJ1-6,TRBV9,ASSVAGKGPSPLH
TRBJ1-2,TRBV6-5,ASRERQAYGYT
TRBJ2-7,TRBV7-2,ASSLSEPGGGSYEQY
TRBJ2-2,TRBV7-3,ASSSQATGELF